Sequencing of this T cell receptor (beta chain) was carried out in a study of T cell responses to AZD1222 COVID-19 vaccine. V lost 7 bases, J lost 0 bases, and 7 bases lay in between. CDR3 length: 12 residues. Germline V gives CDR1 SNHLY, CDR2 FYNNEI. TCRdb keeps only in-frame clones here, not all; method: immunoSEQ multiplex PCR. Altogether nearly 90,000 clones are present, around 88% being singletons, with the ten largest covering around 10%. The chain links TRBV2 to TRBJ2-7; possible D gene TRBD2, 5 bases. Here the sequenced sample was peripheral blood, taken on day 0 of MenACWY control vaccination. This receptor was identified in an adult in good health. This chain's CDR3 is CASTRGSYEQYF. The DNA for the CDR3 is TGTGCCAGCACTCGGGGCTCCTACGAGCAGTACTTC.